The entry below gives a single TCR beta chain sequence along with its context. Its binding antigen is unknown. No qualities accompany the bases; no much larger clone lies one base away. The CDR3, from cysteine to phenylalanine, totals 14 residues. Of all the DNA, just the CDR3 is kept, 42 bases in frame from base 1. Trimming costs V 0 bases and J 2 bases, and their ends lie 7 bases apart. CDR1 and CDR2 are drawn from the germline V gene: LGHNA, YNFKEQ. Library preparation employed the immunoSEQ multiplex PCR assay. In the original analysis: A statistical classification framework was developed to diagnose cytomegalovirus status using the catalog of TCR beta chain sequences. What TCRdb holds here is the immuneACCESS table cut down to in-frame rearrangements. Part of the clones is not present; checked against another copy, under half of the missing clones reflect an unresolved V gene, and the others are unexplained. That table is the source of V, J and clone size, and D and trimming were worked out from the DNA. The sample yields around 150,000 clones; 70% to 90% were counted once. About 3% of the sample rests with the top ten.

This entry comes from a study of cytomegalovirus exposure and HLA in healthy donors (dated by TCRdb to about 2017). As for the study more broadly: The roughly 700 repertoires of the first cohort and the approximately 110 validation repertoires were produced on the same platform, according to a later analysis. Along with the roughly 700-subject first cohort, a separate validation cohort of over a hundred different subjects was used. The aim of the study was to test whether cataloging public T cell receptors could identify signatures of past pathogen exposure. The study combined high-throughput TCR immunosequencing, statistical association of individual TCRs with disease status, and machine learning to predict cytomegalovirus infection status.

Donors formed part of the validation cohort, which comprised over a hundred subjects and was distinct from the first cohort of under 850 subjects. The study at large found these results: According to the authors, the approach could potentially be generalized to other disease states and immunological phenotypes. Subsequent analysis determined that TCRs grouped into clusters in the first cohort also showed a tendency toward co-occurrence across the approximately 120 validation repertoires, and approximately 93% of cluster scores exceeded 0. In the study, some 160 TCR beta chains were listed as associated with cytomegalovirus. A later analysis lacked HLA typing for the validation cohort, so it scored co-occurrence in that cohort across all 110 or so repertoires. While some public TCRs were present in many individuals, most TCR sequences turned up only very rarely across donors. The classifier was reported to diagnose cytomegalovirus status with high specificity and sensitivity in both the original and validation cohorts. A few of the identified cytomegalovirus-associated TCR beta chains were confirmed in vitro to be specific for cytomegalovirus antigens.

The chain couples TRBV4-2 to TRBJ2-5; the D gene is possibly TRBD2, with 5 bases matching. The source material was PBMCs. This receptor was identified in a woman under 30 in good health and CMV-seropositive. CDR3 reads: CASSQDTGQETQYF. The nucleotides are TGTGCCAGCAGCCAAGATACGGGACAAGAGACCCAGTACTTC.